This is a list of T cell receptor beta chains from one sample in a study of cytomegalovirus exposure and HLA in healthy donors. Repertoires were generated with immunoSEQ multiplex PCR, while TCRdb's copy carries only in-frame clones and drops some. This repertoire shows fewer than 100,000 clones, 78% found once; its top ten account for 0.6% to 0.95%. Sequences were obtained from PBMCs. Receptors originate from a woman aged 60 to 75 in good health and CMV-seronegative. Each CDR3 is given with its conserved first and last residue. D genes are given only for firm matches. Size is stated for part of the rows, as once, few or many counts, or as a class when the clone is expanded.

v_call	j_call	clone_size	d_call	cdr3_aa	cdr3_nt
TRBV15	TRBJ1-1	NA	NA	CATSLGPGNTEAFF	TGTGCCACCAGCCTCGGTCCAGGGAACACTGAAGCTTTCTTT
TRBV27	TRBJ2-1	NA	NA	CASSLSRANSNEQFF	TGTGCCAGCAGTTTGAGCCGAGCCAACTCCAATGAGCAGTTCTTC
TRBV9	TRBJ2-3	once	NA	CASSAGSTVDTQYF	TGTGCCAGCAGCGCCGGATCGACTGTGGATACGCAGTATTTT
TRBV7-8	TRBJ1-2	NA	NA	CASSLQGIGVNYGYTF	TGTGCCAGCAGCTTACAGGGGATCGGTGTTAACTATGGCTACACCTTC
TRBV4-3	TRBJ2-1	NA	NA	CASSQDDGRSGPYYNEQFF	TGCGCCAGCAGCCAAGACGACGGACGGAGCGGCCCCTATTACAATGAGCAGTTCTTC
TRBV5-1	TRBJ2-7	NA	NA	CASSLAVTRSYEQYF	TGCGCCAGCAGCTTGGCGGTGACTCGGTCCTACGAGCAGTACTTC
TRBV5-1	TRBJ2-2	NA	TRBD1	CASSPGGQGFTGELFF	TGCGCCAGCAGCCCTGGGGGACAGGGTTTCACCGGGGAGCTGTTTTTT
TRBV5-1	TRBJ2-1	NA	TRBD2	CASSLGLAGYNEQFF	TGCGCCAGCAGCTTGGGACTAGCGGGCTACAATGAGCAGTTCTTC
TRBV4-1	TRBJ2-2	NA	NA	CASSPSMSQGVTGELFF	TGCGCCAGCAGCCCGTCAATGTCACAGGGTGTCACCGGGGAGCTGTTTTTT
TRBV10-1	TRBJ1-6	once	NA	CAGMPGIYNSPLHF	TGCGCCGGAATGCCAGGGATTTATAATTCACCCCTCCACTTT